These 20 T cell receptor beta chains share one sample of origin, sequenced in a study of spatial heterogeneity in lung cancer. Sample time point: sample taken at primary tumor resection. TCRdb reprocessed the 5' RACE reads with MiXCR, giving one entry per CDR3 protein. The profile shows tens of thousands of distinct CDR3 sequences, roughly 5.2% of them singletons. The sequencing used PBMCs, collected at surgery. The receptors derive from a female donor with early-stage non-small cell lung cancer.

In its sample, this clonotype was seen many times. CDR3 in amino acids: CASSEGQAYEQYF. The CDR3, as DNA: TGTGCCAGCAGTGAGGGACAGGCCTACGAGCAGTACTTC. The chain has TRBV7-8 and TRBJ2-7, with TRBD1 matching over 8 bases. The CDR3 extends over 13 amino acids. Unmatched junction bases numbered 3, after V lost 6 bases and J lost 2 bases. The germline V gene encodes CDR1 SGHVS and CDR2 FQNEAQ.

This clonotype was recorded many times. This rearrangement joins TRBV7-9 to TRBJ1-2; 9 bases align to TRBD1. The trim removed 6 bases at V and 5 bases at J, leaving 22 bases unmatched. CDR1 is SEHNR and CDR2 is FQNEAQ in the germline V gene (reference sequence). The CDR3 spans 19 residues. CDR3 sequence (DNA): TGTGCCAGCAGAGACGGGAGTTTGGACAGGGGCTTCTTTGGGTATGGCTACACCTTC. Translating it yields CASRDGSLDRGFFGYGYTF.

The sample holds many counts of this clonotype. The chain joins TRBV4-1 to TRBJ1-3; possible D gene TRBD1, 6 bases. Germline V CDR1 and CDR2: MGHRA, YSYEKL. V was clipped by 3 bases and J by 0 bases, with 15 bases between them. The CDR3 extends over 17 amino acids. CDR3 in DNA: TGCGCCAGCAGCCACCCGGGGGGGGCATCCTCTGGAAACACCATATATTTT. Translated: CASSHPGGASSGNTIYF.

With regard to this clonotype: Possible read error: a much larger clone is one base away. The rearrangement uses TRBV7-2 and TRBJ1-1; TRBD1 is a possible D gene (6 bases). The V and J ends lost 5 bases and 1 base respectively, with 8 bases between them. The germline CDR1 and CDR2 sequences are SGHTA and FQGNSA. The CDR3 totals 13 residues. The CDR3 DNA is TGTGCCAGCAGCATGGGACAGAACACTGAAGCTTTCTTT. Encoded protein: CASSMGQNTEAFF. The whole variable domain, remainder taken from reference TRBV7-2 and TRBJ1-1, is GAGVSQSPSNKVTEKGKDVELRCDPISGHTALYWYRQSLGQGLEFLIYFQGNSAPDKSGLPSDRFSAERTGGSVSTLTIQRTQQEDSAVYLCASSMGQNTEAFFGQGTRLTVV.

The V call is TRBV5-1, the J call TRBJ2-5; 9 bases match TRBD2. The CDR3 runs to 17 residues. CDR1 SGHRS and CDR2 YFSETQ come from the germline V gene. V lost 0 bases to trimming and J lost 1 base; unmatched junction nucleotides: 7. The CDR3, as DNA: TGCGCCAGCAGCTTGGGGCTAGCGGGGTCGCTCCAAGAGACCCAGTACTTC. This sequence encodes CASSLGLAGSLQETQYF.

The chain links TRBV7-6 to TRBJ1-4; D remains ambiguous. This CDR3 spans 15 amino acids. With 1 base removed from V and 3 bases from J, the gap between germline ends came to 9 bases. CDR1 and CDR2 from the germline V gene are SGHVS and FNYEAQ. The CDR3 DNA sequence: TGTGCCAGCAGCTTAGAGGGAACGGCTAATGAAAAACTGTTTTTT. Protein product: CASSLEGTANEKLFF.

A few counts support this clonotype. The chain uses TRBV7-6 and TRBJ1-6, with a weak D call TRBD1 (6 bases). CDR3 length equals 15 residues. Trimming left V 3 bases short and J 7 bases short, with 13 bases between. Germline CDR1 SGHVS, CDR2 FNYEAQ. The CDR3 is CASSFRGAVNSPLHF. The CDR3 nucleotides read TGTGCCAGCAGCTTCCGGGGGGCCGTGAATTCACCCCTCCACTTT.

This clonotype was counted at least ten times. The V call is TRBV7-8, the J call TRBJ1-5; D perhaps matches TRBD1 (5 bases). The CDR3 runs 11 residues. V gave up 5 bases and J gave up 9 bases, with 8 bases separating them. Germline values: CDR1 SGHVS, CDR2 FQNEAQ. The CDR3 loop reads CASSLGGPQHF. The CDR3 nucleotides are TGTGCCAGCAGCCTGGGGGGGCCCCAGCATTTT.

V gene TRBV4-2 combines with J gene TRBJ2-1; D may be TRBD1 (6 bases). V was clipped by 1 base and J by 0 bases, with 13 bases between them. Germline loops: CDR1 LGHNA, CDR2 YNFKEQ. The CDR3 covers 17 residues. CDR3 in amino acids: CASSQVRQVSSYNEQFF. The CDR3 DNA reads TGTGCCAGCAGCCAAGTCAGACAGGTCAGCTCCTACAATGAGCAGTTCTTC.

The chain carries TRBV23-1 and TRBJ1-5; D remains unclear. TRBV23-1 is filed as an ORF, its function uncertain. CDR3 length: 16 residues. Trimming removed 2 bases at V and 3 bases at J, with 14 bases between. The CDR3 protein is CASSQEEALFNQPQHF. CDR3 nucleotide sequence: TGCGCCAGCAGTCAAGAAGAAGCGTTATTCAATCAGCCCCAGCATTTT.

About this clonotype itself: A much larger clone lies one base from this, so it may be a read error. The V call is TRBV2, the J call TRBJ1-1, with D possibly being TRBD1 (6 bases). In germline, CDR1 is SNHLY, CDR2 FYNNEI. CDR3 size: 13 residues. The CDR3 reads CASNEQGATEAFF. Here the CDR3 DNA reads TGTGCCAGCAATGAACAGGGTGCCACTGAAGCTTTCTTT.

This clonotype was observed a handful of times. The chain links TRBV6-1 to TRBJ2-1; 9 positions agree with TRBD2. The germline gives CDR1 MNHNS, CDR2 SASEGT. The junction had 5 bases not matched to a gene; V was cut back by 1 base and J by 4 bases. The CDR3 is 16 residues long. The CDR3 nucleotides are TGTGCCAGCAGTGAAGAAACTAGCGGGCGATACAATGAGCAGTTCTTC. Encoded protein: CASSEETSGRYNEQFF.

This clonotype has a count of ten or more. J is TRBJ2-5 and V is TRBV5-1; weak D call: TRBD2 (5 bases). V was trimmed by 4 bases and J by 2 bases, leaving 6 bases between them. This CDR3 spans 12 amino acids. Germline V gives CDR1 SGHRS, CDR2 YFSETQ. CDR3 coding DNA: TGCGCCAGCAGCAGAGGGCAAGAGACCCAGTACTTC. Its protein product is CASSRGQETQYF.

In this sample, this clonotype turned up many times. V gene TRBV7-3 combines with J gene TRBJ2-4, with 9 nucleotides matching TRBD1. The germline V gene has CDR1 SGHTA and CDR2 FQGTGA. This CDR3 has 15 residues. V was clipped by 1 base and J by 5 bases; unmatched bases: 3. The CDR3 region has the DNA TGTGCCAGCAGCTTAATTAGGACAGGGGAAAACATTCAGTACTTC. This gives the protein CASSLIRTGENIQYF.

This clonotype has more than one count but fewer than ten. The chain uses TRBV20-1 and TRBJ1-5; D is ambiguous. Per the germline V gene, CDR1 is DFQATT and CDR2 is SNEGSKA (reference sequence). The CDR3 covers 12 residues. The ends were cut back, 0 bases at V and 6 bases at J, with 6 bases in the middle. CDR3 DNA sequence: TGCAGTGCTAGAGATACCGCTCAGCCCCAGCATTTT. It codes for CSARDTAQPQHF.

This clonotype was seen many times. The CDR3 loop is CSASHMGLAGGPTDTQYF. CDR3 DNA sequence: TGCAGTGCTAGCCATATGGGACTAGCGGGGGGACCCACAGATACGCAGTATTTT. The chain combines TRBV20-1 with TRBJ2-3; 15 bases are shared with TRBD2. The germline V gene encodes CDR1 DFQATT and CDR2 SNEGSKA (reference sequence). The CDR3 runs 18 residues. V dropped 3 bases and J dropped 2; count of bases not matched to a gene: 9.

The sample holds many counts of this clonotype. The rearrangement joins TRBV6-5 to TRBJ1-2, with unresolved D. Germline CDR1 and CDR2: MNHEY and SVGAGI. The CDR3 totals 14 residues. Trimming cost V 2 bases and J 1 base, with 8 bases left between them. CDR3 in amino acids: CASSYEPGNYGYTF. The CDR3 coding sequence is TGTGCCAGCAGTTACGAACCCGGTAACTATGGCTACACCTTC.

This clonotype was counted at least ten times. This chain uses TRBV20-1 with TRBJ2-3; D not certain. V lost 0 bases to trimming and J lost 4 bases, with 2 bases between them. This CDR3 contains 11 residues. Germline V gene sequence: CDR1 DFQATT, CDR2 SNEGSKA (reference sequence). CDR3 nucleotide sequence: TGCAGTGCTAGAGATCCAGATACGCAGTATTTT. It yields the protein CSARDPDTQYF.

A few counts support this clonotype. The V call is TRBV10-3, the J call TRBJ2-3, with TRBD2 matching over 12 bases. Germline V gene data show CDR1 as ENHRY and CDR2 as SYGVKD. Trimming removed 0 bases from V and 2 bases from J; junction bases left unmatched: 3. CDR3 size: 17 residues. For the CDR3, the DNA is TGTGCCATCAGTGAGTCGACTAGCGGGGGAGACACAGATACGCAGTATTTT. As protein: CAISESTSGGDTDTQYF.

This clonotype has more than one count but fewer than ten. The chain combines TRBV7-2 with TRBJ2-4; D is unresolved. Trimming cost V 5 bases and J 5 bases, with 10 bases left between them. Germline loops: CDR1 SGHTA, CDR2 FQGNSA. The CDR3 covers 13 residues. DNA for the CDR3: TGTGCCAGCAGCAGGGATAGGGAAAACATTCAGTACTTC. Translation gives CASSRDRENIQYF.